The sequence of this T cell receptor (beta chain) was determined in a study of cytomegalovirus exposure and HLA in healthy donors. Study-wide findings and caveats: A later analysis found TCR association rates differed by HLA locus, highest for DRB1 and lowest for HLA-C.

V was clipped by 0 bases and J by 1 base, with 3 bases between them. The CDR3 is made up of 13 amino acids. Germline V gives CDR1 SGHNT, CDR2 YENEEA. Details on this clone: The antigen is not known.

Vbeta (60) and Jbeta (13) primers were used in the PCR. The assay was immunoSEQ multiplex PCR, and TCRdb's table has in-frame clones only and misses some. The sample consists of about 72,000 clones, roughly 77% of them appearing once. Though probably carrying unrecorded immune exposures, donors were nominally healthy at sampling. The material sequenced was PBMCs. The chain has TRBV11-3 and TRBJ1-1; D call uncertain. The source of this sequence is a human donor in good health. Here the CDR3 DNA reads TGTGCCAGCAGCTTAGAACAGAACACTGAAGCTTTCTTT. It translates to CASSLEQNTEAFF.